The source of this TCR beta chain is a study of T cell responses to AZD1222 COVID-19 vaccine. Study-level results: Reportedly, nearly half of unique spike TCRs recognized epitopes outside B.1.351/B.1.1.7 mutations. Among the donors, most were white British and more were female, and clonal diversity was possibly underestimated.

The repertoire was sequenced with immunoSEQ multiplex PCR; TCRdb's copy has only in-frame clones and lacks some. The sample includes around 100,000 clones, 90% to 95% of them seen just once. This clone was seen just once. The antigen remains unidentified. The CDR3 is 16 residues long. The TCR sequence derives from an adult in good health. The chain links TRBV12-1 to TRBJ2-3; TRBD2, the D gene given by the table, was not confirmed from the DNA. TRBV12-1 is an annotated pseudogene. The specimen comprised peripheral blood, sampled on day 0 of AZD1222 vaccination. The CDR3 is CASSFDMAGCTDTQYF. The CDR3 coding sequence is TGTGCCAGCAGCTTTGATATGGCGGGATGCACAGATACGCAGTATTTT.